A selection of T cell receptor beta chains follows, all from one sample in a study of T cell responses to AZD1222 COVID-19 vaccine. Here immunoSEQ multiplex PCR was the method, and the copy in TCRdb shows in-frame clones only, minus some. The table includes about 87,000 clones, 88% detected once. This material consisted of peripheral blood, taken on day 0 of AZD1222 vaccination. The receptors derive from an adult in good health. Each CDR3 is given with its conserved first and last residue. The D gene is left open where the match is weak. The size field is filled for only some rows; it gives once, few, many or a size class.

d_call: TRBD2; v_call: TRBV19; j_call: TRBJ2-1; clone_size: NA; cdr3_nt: TGTGCCAGTAGATTAGCGGGAGCATACAATGAGCAGTTCTTC; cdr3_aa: CASRLAGAYNEQFF
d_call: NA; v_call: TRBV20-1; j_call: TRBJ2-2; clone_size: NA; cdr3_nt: TGCAGTGCTAGTCGGGTAGGAAACACCGGGGAGCTGTTTTTT; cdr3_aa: CSASRVGNTGELFF
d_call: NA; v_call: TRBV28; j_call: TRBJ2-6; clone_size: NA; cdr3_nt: TGTGCCAGCAGCCGTCCGGATCCCGGGGCCAACGTCCTGACTTTC; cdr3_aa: CASSRPDPGANVLTF
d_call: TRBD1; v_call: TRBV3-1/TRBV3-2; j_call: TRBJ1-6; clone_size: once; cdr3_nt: TGTGCCAGCAGCCAACTAGGGGGCAATTCACCCCTCCACTTT; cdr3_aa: CASSQLGGNSPLHF
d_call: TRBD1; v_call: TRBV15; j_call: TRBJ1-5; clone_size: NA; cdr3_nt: TGTGCCACCAGCAGAGAAAATCTACCGGGACAGAGAAATCAGCCCCAGCATTTT; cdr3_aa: CATSRENLPGQRNQPQHF
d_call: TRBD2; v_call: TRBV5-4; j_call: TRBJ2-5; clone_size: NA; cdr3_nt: TGTGCCAGCAGCGCTACTAGCGGGAGGTTCCAAGAGACCCAGTACTTC; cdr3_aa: CASSATSGRFQETQYF
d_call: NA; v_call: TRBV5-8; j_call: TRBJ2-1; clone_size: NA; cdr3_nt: TGTGCCAGCAGCTCCCGACGGGGGTTTCTATACAATGAGCAGTTCTTC; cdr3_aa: CASSSRRGFLYNEQFF
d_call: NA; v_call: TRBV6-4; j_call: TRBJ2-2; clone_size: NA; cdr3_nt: TGTGCCAGCAGTGACTCGAACAGCCGAGACACCGGGGAGCTGTTTTTT; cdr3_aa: CASSDSNSRDTGELFF
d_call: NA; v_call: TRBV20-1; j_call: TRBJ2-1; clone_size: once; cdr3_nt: TGCAGTGCTAGTGACGGGAGCTGGTCCTACAATGAGCAGTTCTTC; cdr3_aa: CSASDGSWSYNEQFF
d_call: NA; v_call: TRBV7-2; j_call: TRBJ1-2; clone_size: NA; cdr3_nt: TGTGCCAGCAGCTTAGCGGAGGGAACCAGTATCGGCTACACCTTC; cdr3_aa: CASSLAEGTSIGYTF
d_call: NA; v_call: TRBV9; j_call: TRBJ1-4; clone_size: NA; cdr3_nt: TGTGCCAGCAGCCCAAGGGAAACAGGGAAGGGTGAAAAACTGTTTTTT; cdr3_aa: CASSPRETGKGEKLFF
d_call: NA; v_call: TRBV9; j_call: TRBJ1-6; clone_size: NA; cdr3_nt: TGTGCCAGCAGCGTAGCGGGACTCAAAAATTCACCCCTCCACTTT; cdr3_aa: CASSVAGLKNSPLHF
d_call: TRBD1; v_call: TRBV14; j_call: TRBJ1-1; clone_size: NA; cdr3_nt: TGTGCCAGCAGCCCGGGACAGGGGTACACTGAAGCTTTCTTT; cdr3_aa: CASSPGQGYTEAFF
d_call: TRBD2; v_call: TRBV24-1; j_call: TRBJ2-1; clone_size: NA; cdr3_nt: TGTGCCACCAGTGATGGACTAGCGGGAGGGCCCAATGAGCAGTTCTTC; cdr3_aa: CATSDGLAGGPNEQFF
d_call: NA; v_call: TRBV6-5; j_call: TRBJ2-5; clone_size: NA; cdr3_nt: TGTGCCAGCAGCAGGGACACCCAAGAGACCCAGTACTTC; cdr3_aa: CASSRDTQETQYF
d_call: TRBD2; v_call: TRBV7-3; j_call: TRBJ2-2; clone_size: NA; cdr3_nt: TGTGCCAGCAGCTTACGGCTAGCGGGCACCGGGGAGCTGTTTTTT; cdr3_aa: CASSLRLAGTGELFF
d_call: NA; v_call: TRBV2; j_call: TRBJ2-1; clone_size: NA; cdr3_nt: TGTGCCAGCAGCAGATCGGGGAATGAGCAGTTCTTC; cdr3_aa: CASSRSGNEQFF
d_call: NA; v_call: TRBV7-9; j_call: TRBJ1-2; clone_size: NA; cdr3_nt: TGTGCCAGCAGCCCATATGCTCTCCCTGAGGGAGGCTACACCTTC; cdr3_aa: CASSPYALPEGGYTF
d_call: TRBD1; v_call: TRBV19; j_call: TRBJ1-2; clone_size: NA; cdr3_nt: TGTGCCAGTAGTACTCCGGGACAGCTCTATGGCTACACCTTC; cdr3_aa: CASSTPGQLYGYTF
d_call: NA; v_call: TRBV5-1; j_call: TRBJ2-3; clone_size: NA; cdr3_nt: TGCGCCAGCAGCTTCGGAGGGGGCACAGATACGCAGTATTTT; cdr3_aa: CASSFGGGTDTQYF
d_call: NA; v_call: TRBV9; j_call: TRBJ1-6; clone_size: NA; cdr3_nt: TGTGCCAGCAGCGTAAAGTACAATAATTCACCCCTCCACTTT; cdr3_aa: CASSVKYNNSPLHF
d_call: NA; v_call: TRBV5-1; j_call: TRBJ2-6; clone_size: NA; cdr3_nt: TGCGCCAGCAGCTGGACTCGGGGCACGTCTGGGGCCAACGTCCTGACTTTC; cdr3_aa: CASSWTRGTSGANVLTF